A single sample is the source of the 14 T cell receptor beta chains below, sequenced in a study of T cell responses to AZD1222 COVID-19 vaccine. Clones were read by immunoSEQ multiplex PCR, and TCRdb kept only the in-frame ones, dropping some. The repertoire consists of more than 95,000 clones, with approximately 86% occurring once and the leading ten covering about 16%. This specimen consisted of peripheral blood, obtained 28 days after the second AZD1222 dose. The receptors were sampled from an adult who received the AZD1222 COVID-19 vaccine.

This chain uses TRBV4-3 with TRBJ1-1, with D perhaps matching TRBD1 (5 bases). The CDR3 runs 15 residues. CDR1 is LGHNA and CDR2 is YSLEER in the germline V gene. V gave up 1 base and J gave up 3 bases, with 12 bases separating them. CDR3 loop: CASSQGTRGYTEAFF. The DNA of the CDR3 is TGCGCCAGCAGCCAAGGGACAAGGGGTTACACTGAAGCTTTCTTT.

The J gene is TRBJ1-1, the V gene TRBV18; 7 positions match TRBD1. Germline V gives CDR1 KGHSH, CDR2 LQKENI. V lost 6 bases and J lost 0; bases outside the gene matches: 13. This CDR3 region has 17 residues. The CDR3 sequence: CASSYRGIIRVNTEAFF. The CDR3 DNA is TGTGCCAGCTCGTACAGGGGTATTATACGGGTGAACACTGAAGCTTTCTTT.

The rearrangement links TRBV5-4 to TRBJ1-4; tentatively, D is TRBD1 (6 bases). Germline V gene data show CDR1 as SGHNT and CDR2 as YYREEE (reference sequence). This CDR3 is built from 16 residues. With 3 bases removed from V and 0 bases from J, the gap between germline ends came to 12 bases. The CDR3 protein is CASSSGTTSTNEKLFF. The CDR3 nucleotides are TGTGCCAGCAGCTCCGGGACAACCTCAACTAATGAAAAACTGTTTTTT.

J is TRBJ1-1 and V is TRBV7-3; D is possibly TRBD1 (5 bases). This CDR3 region has 13 residues. Trimming took off 4 bases at V and 7 bases at J, with 13 bases between the two ends. The germline gives CDR1 SGHTA, CDR2 FQGTGA. CDR3 amino acids: CASSSMRDSEAFF. Here the CDR3 DNA reads TGTGCCAGCAGCTCGATGAGAGACAGTGAAGCTTTCTTT.

The genes are TRBV11-1 and TRBJ2-5; 8 bases are shared with TRBD1. Unmatched junction bases numbered 3, after V lost 3 bases and J lost 0 bases. There are 15 residues in the CDR3. The V gene's germline CDR1 is SGHAT and CDR2 FQDESV (reference sequence). The CDR3 sequence: CASSFRDRYQETQYF. In DNA form, the CDR3 reads TGTGCCAGCAGCTTCCGGGACAGGTACCAAGAGACCCAGTACTTC. Full variable domain (rest looked up from reference TRBV11-1 and TRBJ2-5): EAEVAQSPRYKITEKSQAVAFWCDPISGHATLYWYRQILGQGPELLVQFQDESVVDDSQLPKDRFSAERLKGVDSTLKIQPAELGDSAMYLCASSFRDRYQETQYFGPGTRLLVL.

V gene TRBV19 combines with J gene TRBJ1-6; no clear D gene. V was pared by 7 bases and J by 5 bases, with 15 bases between. The CDR3 totals 15 residues. Germline CDR1 and CDR2: LNHDA and SQIVND (reference sequence). Written as DNA, the CDR3 is TGTGCCAGTACTCCGGCGAGAGATAATAATTCACCCCTCCACTTT. It codes for CASTPARDNNSPLHF.

The chain couples TRBV5-1 to TRBJ2-1; TRBD2 aligns across 9 bases. The V segment lost 0 bases and the J segment 9 bases; nucleotides outside the gene matches: 4. The CDR3 length is 14 residues. Germline V lookup: CDR1 SGHRS, CDR2 YFSETQ. Here the CDR3 DNA reads TGCGCCAGCAGCTTGGGGGATAGCGGGAGTGAGCAGTTCTTC. Translation: CASSLGDSGSEQFF.

This chain joins TRBV27 and TRBJ1-6; TRBD1 aligns across 10 bases. This CDR3 is 15 amino acids long. Germline V CDR1 and CDR2: MNHEY, SMNVEV (reference sequence). The trim removed 5 bases at V and 7 bases at J, leaving 5 bases unmatched. The CDR3: CASSAGQGRNSPLHF. The CDR3 bases are TGTGCCAGCAGTGCGGGACAGGGGCGGAATTCACCCCTCCACTTT.

V gene TRBV25-1 combines with J gene TRBJ1-1; D may be TRBD1 (6 bases). V lost 5 bases and J lost 10, with 14 bases in between. Germline values: CDR1 MGHDK, CDR2 SYGVNS. CDR3 length equals 12 residues. CDR3 sequence: CASSNNRASAFF. Written as DNA, the CDR3 is TGTGCCAGCAGTAATAACAGGGCCTCAGCTTTCTTT.

This chain links TRBV12-5 with TRBJ1-2; D gene unclear. The CDR3 runs 13 residues. Per the germline V gene, CDR1 is LGHNT and CDR2 is FRNRAP. V was clipped by 2 bases and J by 6 bases, with 10 bases between them. CDR3 protein: CASGLFPRNGYTF. In nucleotides, the CDR3 is TGTGCTAGTGGTTTGTTTCCCAGAAATGGCTACACCTTC.

The sample holds one count of this clone. The chain has TRBV3-1 (or the pseudogene TRBV3-2) and TRBJ1-1, with TRBD1 matching over 7 bases. V shed 1 base and J 4 bases; nucleotides not matched to a gene: 3. Germline CDR1 reads LGHDT; CDR2 reads YNNKEL (reference sequence). This CDR3 is 14 amino acids long. The CDR3 coding sequence is TGTGCCAGCAGCCAAGCCCCAGGGGGCACTGAAGCTTTCTTT. It translates to CASSQAPGGTEAFF.

The chain has TRBV4-3 and TRBJ1-5; D might be TRBD1 (5 bases). CDR1 and CDR2 (germline): LGHNA, YSLEER. The CDR3 runs to 13 residues. V was cut by 0 bases and J by 8 bases, with 8 bases left in between. DNA of the CDR3: TGCGCCAGCAGCCAAGAGAGGGGTGAGCCCCAGCATTTT. It specifies CASSQERGEPQHF.

This sequence joins TRBV6-4 and TRBJ1-6, with TRBD1 identical over 7 bases. The CDR3 totals 14 residues. Germline V lookup: CDR1 MRHNA, CDR2 SNTAGT. V lost 3 bases and J lost 7; bases outside the gene matches: 3. The CDR3: CASSETGINSPLHF. CDR3 DNA sequence: TGTGCCAGCAGTGAGACAGGGATCAATTCACCCCTCCACTTT.

The chain recombines TRBV14 with TRBJ2-5; 9 nucleotides line up with TRBD1. The CDR3 consists of 16 residues. V shed 2 bases and J 5 bases; nucleotides not matched to a gene: 9. Germline values: CDR1 SGHDN, CDR2 FVKESK. Here the CDR3 reads CASSQLPGQGLETQYF. In nucleotides, the CDR3 is TGTGCCAGCAGCCAATTGCCGGGACAGGGTTTGGAGACCCAGTACTTC.